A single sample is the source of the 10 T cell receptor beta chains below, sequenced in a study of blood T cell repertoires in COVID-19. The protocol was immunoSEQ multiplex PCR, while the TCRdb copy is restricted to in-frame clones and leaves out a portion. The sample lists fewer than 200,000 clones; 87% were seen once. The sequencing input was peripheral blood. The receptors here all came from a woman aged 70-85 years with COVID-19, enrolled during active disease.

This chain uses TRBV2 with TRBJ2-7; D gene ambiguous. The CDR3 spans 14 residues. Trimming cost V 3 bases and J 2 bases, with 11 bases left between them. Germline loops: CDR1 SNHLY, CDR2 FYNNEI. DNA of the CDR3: TGTGCCAGCAGTGATCCAGGTGGAACCTACGAGCAGTACTTC. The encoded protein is CASSDPGGTYEQYF.

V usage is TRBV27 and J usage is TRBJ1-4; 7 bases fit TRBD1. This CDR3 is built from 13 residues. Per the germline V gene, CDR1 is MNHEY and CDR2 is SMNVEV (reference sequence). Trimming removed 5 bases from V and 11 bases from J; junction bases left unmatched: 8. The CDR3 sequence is CASSVGTEHKLFF. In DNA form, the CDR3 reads TGTGCCAGCAGTGTAGGGACAGAGCATAAACTGTTTTTT.

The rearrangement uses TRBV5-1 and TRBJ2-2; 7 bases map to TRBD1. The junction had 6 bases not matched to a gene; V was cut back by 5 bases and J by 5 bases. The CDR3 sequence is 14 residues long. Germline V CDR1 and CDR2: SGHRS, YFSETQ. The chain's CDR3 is CASSFRTGTGELFF. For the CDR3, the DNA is TGCGCCAGCAGTTTCCGGACAGGTACCGGGGAGCTGTTTTTT.

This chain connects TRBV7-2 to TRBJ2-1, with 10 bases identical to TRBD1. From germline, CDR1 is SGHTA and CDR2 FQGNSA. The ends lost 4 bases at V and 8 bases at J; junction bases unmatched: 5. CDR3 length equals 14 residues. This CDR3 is CASSWGQGRDEQFF. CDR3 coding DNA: TGTGCCAGCAGCTGGGGACAGGGGAGGGATGAGCAGTTCTTC.

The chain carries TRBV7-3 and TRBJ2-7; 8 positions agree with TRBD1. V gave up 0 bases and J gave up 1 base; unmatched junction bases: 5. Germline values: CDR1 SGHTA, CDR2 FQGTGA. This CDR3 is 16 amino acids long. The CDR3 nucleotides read TGTGCCAGCAGCTTAACAGGCGGACAGGGATCCTACGAGCAGTACTTC. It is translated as CASSLTGGQGSYEQYF.

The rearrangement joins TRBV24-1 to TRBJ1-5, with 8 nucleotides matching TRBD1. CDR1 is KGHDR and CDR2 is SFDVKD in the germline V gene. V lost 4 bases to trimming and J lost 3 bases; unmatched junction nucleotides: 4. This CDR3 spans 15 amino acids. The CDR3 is CATSEGQGANQPQHF. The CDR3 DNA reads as TGTGCCACCAGTGAAGGGCAGGGGGCCAATCAGCCCCAGCATTTT.

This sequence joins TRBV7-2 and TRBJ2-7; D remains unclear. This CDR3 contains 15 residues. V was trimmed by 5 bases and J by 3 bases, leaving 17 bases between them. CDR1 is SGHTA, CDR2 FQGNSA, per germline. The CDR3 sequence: CASSQATDQLYEQYF. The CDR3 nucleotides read TGTGCCAGCAGCCAGGCTACCGATCAACTCTACGAGCAGTACTTC.

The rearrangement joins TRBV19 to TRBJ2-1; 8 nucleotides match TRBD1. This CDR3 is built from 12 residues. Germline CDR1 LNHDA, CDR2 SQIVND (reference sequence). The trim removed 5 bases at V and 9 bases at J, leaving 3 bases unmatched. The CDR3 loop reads CASSSGGSEQFF. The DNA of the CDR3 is TGTGCCAGTAGTTCAGGGGGCAGTGAGCAGTTCTTC.

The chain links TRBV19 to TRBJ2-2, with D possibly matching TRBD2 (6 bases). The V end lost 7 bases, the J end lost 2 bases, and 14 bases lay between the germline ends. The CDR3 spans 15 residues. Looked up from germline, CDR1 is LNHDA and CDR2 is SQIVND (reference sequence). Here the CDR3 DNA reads TGTGCCAGTATTGCCAGCGGGCTTAACACCGGGGAGCTGTTTTTT. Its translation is CASIASGLNTGELFF.

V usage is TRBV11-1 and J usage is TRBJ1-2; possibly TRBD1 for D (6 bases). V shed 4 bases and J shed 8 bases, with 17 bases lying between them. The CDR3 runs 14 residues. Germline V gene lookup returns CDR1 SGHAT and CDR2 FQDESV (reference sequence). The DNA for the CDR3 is TGTGCCAGCAGCTGGGGTACACAGGGCCGAGGCTACACCTTC. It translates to CASSWGTQGRGYTF.